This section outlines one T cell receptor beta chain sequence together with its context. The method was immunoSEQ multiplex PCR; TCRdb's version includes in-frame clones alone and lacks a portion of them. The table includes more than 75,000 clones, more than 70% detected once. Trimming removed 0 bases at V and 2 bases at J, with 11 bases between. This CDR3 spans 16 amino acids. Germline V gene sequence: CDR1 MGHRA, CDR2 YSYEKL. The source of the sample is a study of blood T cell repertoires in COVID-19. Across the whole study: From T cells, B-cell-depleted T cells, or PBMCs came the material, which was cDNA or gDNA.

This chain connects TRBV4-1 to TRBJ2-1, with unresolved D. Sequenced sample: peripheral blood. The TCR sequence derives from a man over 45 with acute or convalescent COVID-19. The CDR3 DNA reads TGCGCCAGCAGCCAAGATGGCGGAAGAGCCTACAATGAGCAGTTCTTC. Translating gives CASSQDGGRAYNEQFF.